Each of the 29 T cell receptor beta chains below was sequenced from the same sample in a study of molecular identifiers for immune sequencing clone quantification. A single record per CDR3 protein comes from TCRdb applying MiXCR to the PCR reads. This sample has about 640,000 distinct CDR3 sequences; 15% to 20% occur once, and the top ten carry around 0.86%. The material sequenced was naive CD8+ T cells from blood, with Jurkat cell RNA spiked in. As for subset: FACS-sorted CD8+CD4-CCR7+CD45RA+ naive T cells. These receptors all stem from a human donor in good health. Some libraries in this study had Jurkat cell RNA spiked in.

In this sample, this clonotype turned up many times. The V call is TRBV18, the J call TRBJ2-7; D unresolved. V was shortened by 0 bases and J by 2 bases, with 8 bases between the two germline ends. Looked up from germline, CDR1 is KGHSH and CDR2 is LQKENI. CDR3 length equals 14 residues. The chain's CDR3 is CASSPPASTYEQYF. DNA of the CDR3: TGTGCCAGCTCACCACCGGCAAGTACCTACGAGCAGTACTTC.

A word on this clonotype: This may be a read error: a much more frequent sequence differs by one nucleotide. The chain carries TRBV6-1 and TRBJ2-7; 9 bases are a match to TRBD1. The CDR3 extends over 18 amino acids. Germline CDR1 is MNHNS and CDR2 is SASEGT. The CDR3 sequence: CAGSEPRTGVIGSYEQYF. CDR3 in DNA: TGTGCCGGCAGTGAGCCCCGGACAGGGGTAATCGGGTCGTATGAGCAGTACTTC.

The chain uses TRBV20-1 and TRBJ2-7, with 8 bases fitting TRBD1. The CDR3 is 14 residues long. After removal of 2 bases from V and 3 bases from J, the junction contained 6 bases not matched to a gene. The V gene's germline CDR1 is DFQATT and CDR2 SNEGSKA (reference sequence). The CDR3 loop is CSARFLDRVYEQYF. The CDR3 DNA follows: TGCAGTGCTAGATTCTTGGACAGGGTCTACGAGCAGTACTTC.

This clonotype was seen many times. The chain is built from TRBV10-2 and TRBJ2-3; tentatively, D is TRBD2 (5 bases). This CDR3 has 13 amino acids. Per germline, CDR1 WSHSY and CDR2 SAAADI. V dropped 3 bases and J dropped 4 bases, with 8 bases sitting between them. The DNA of the CDR3 is TGCGCCAGCAGTGACTTGAGGGCAGATACGCAGTATTTT. Protein product: CASSDLRADTQYF.

This clonotype was seen many times. This rearrangement joins TRBV4-3 to TRBJ2-7; maybe TRBD1 (6 bases). Germline CDR1 LGHNA, CDR2 YSLEER. V lost 1 base, J lost 4 bases, and 8 bases lay in between. The CDR3 contains 13 residues. The CDR3 here is CASSQAQGYEQYF. In DNA form, the CDR3 reads TGCGCCAGCAGCCAAGCCCAGGGGTACGAGCAGTACTTC.

This clonotype was found many times. The V and J genes are TRBV27 and TRBJ2-3; 12 nucleotides match TRBD1. Losses at the gene ends were 5 bases for V and 2 bases for J; bases not matched to a gene: 11. Germline V lookup: CDR1 MNHEY, CDR2 SMNVEV (reference sequence). The CDR3 is 18 residues long. The DNA of the CDR3 is TGTGCCAGCAGTCCTACCCCGGGGACAGGGGGCTACACAGATACGCAGTATTTT. Its translation: CASSPTPGTGGYTDTQYF.

This clonotype came up many times. This chain joins TRBV27 and TRBJ2-7; 7 nucleotides line up with TRBD2. With V trimmed by 10 bases and J by 7 bases, 7 bases remained unmatched. Germline CDR1 and CDR2: MNHEY and SMNVEV (reference sequence). The CDR3 totals 11 residues. The CDR3 nucleotides are TGTGCCACCCGGGCGGGGGTAGAGCAGTACTTC. Its protein product is CATRAGVEQYF.

Turning to this clonotype: A much larger clone lies a single base off, so this may be a read error. This chain links TRBV15 with TRBJ1-1; 7 bases are shared with TRBD1. The CDR3 sequence is 13 residues long. CDR1 is LNHNV and CDR2 is YYDKDF in the germline V gene (reference sequence). The V gene end was trimmed by 5 bases and the J gene end by 9 bases; junction bases not matched to a gene: 9. For the CDR3, the DNA is TGTGCCACCAGCTGGACAGGATCAACTAAAGCTTTCTTT. Translated: CATSWTGSTKAFF.

About this clonotype itself: A single base separates this from a much larger clone, so it may be a read error. This chain connects TRBV27 to TRBJ2-7; D is undetermined. The germline V and J ends were trimmed by 8 bases and 5 bases, with 10 bases remaining between them. The V gene's germline CDR1 is MNHEY and CDR2 SMNVEV (reference sequence). This CDR3 has 11 amino acids. The CDR3 DNA sequence: TGTGCCAGCGGGTCATGGAACGAGCAGTACTTC. Its protein is CASGSWNEQYF.

There are a few counts of this clonotype. The V call is TRBV20-1, the J call TRBJ2-7, with D unclear. Germline values: CDR1 DFQATT, CDR2 SNEGSKA (reference sequence). The CDR3 sequence is 13 residues long. V was pared by 1 base and J by 4 bases, with 11 bases between. The CDR3 sequence: CSARVGIGYEQYF. The CDR3 nucleotides read TGCAGTGCTAGAGTGGGGATTGGATACGAGCAGTACTTC.

Many counts were recorded for this clonotype. V gene TRBV7-9 combines with J gene TRBJ2-5, with 8 nucleotides matching TRBD2. Germline V gives CDR1 SEHNR, CDR2 FQNEAQ (reference sequence). J was trimmed by 4 bases and V by 4 bases; bases with no gene match: 11. The CDR3 is 16 residues long. The chain's CDR3 is CASSYPQREIGETQYF. The CDR3 coding sequence is TGTGCCAGCAGCTACCCCCAGCGGGAGATTGGAGAGACCCAGTACTTC.

This clonotype was picked up many times. The chain has TRBV6-2 or TRBV6-3 and TRBJ2-2; 10 bases match TRBD1. Germline CDR1 and CDR2: MNHEY and SVGEGT. The CDR3 has 16 residues. Trimming cost V 5 bases and J 5 bases; bases outside gene matches: 8. This CDR3 is CASSEDRGRVTGELFF. The CDR3 nucleotides read TGTGCCAGCAGTGAAGACAGGGGGCGCGTAACCGGGGAGCTGTTTTTT.

In its sample, this clonotype was seen many times. The chain combines TRBV12-5 with TRBJ2-2; tentative D call: TRBD2 (5 bases). The germline gives CDR1 LGHNT, CDR2 FRNRAP. This CDR3 comprises 15 residues. Deletions cut 7 bases from V and 2 bases from J, with 14 bases between. The CDR3 spells CASALYGINTGELFF. The CDR3 DNA sequence: TGTGCTAGTGCCTTGTACGGGATTAACACCGGGGAGCTGTTTTTT.

The sample holds many counts of this clonotype. The V gene is TRBV7-9, the J gene TRBJ2-1; 9 bases line up with TRBD2. This CDR3 has 15 amino acids. In germline, CDR1 is SEHNR, CDR2 FQNEAQ (reference sequence). The trim removed 1 base at V and 7 bases at J, leaving 5 bases unmatched. CDR3 sequence reads: CASSLGSGSWNEQFF. CDR3 sequence (DNA): TGTGCCAGCAGCTTAGGTAGCGGGAGTTGGAATGAGCAGTTCTTC.

Details on this clonotype: This may be a read error: a much more frequent sequence differs by one nucleotide. The gene calls are TRBV28 and TRBJ2-7, with no clear D. Per germline, CDR1 MDHEN and CDR2 SYDVKM. The CDR3 consists of 14 residues. Trimming left V 4 bases short and J 3 bases short, with 13 bases between. CDR3: CASSSSYPDYEQYF. CDR3 coding DNA: TGTGCCAGCAGTTCCTCTTACCCCGACTACGAGCAGTACTTC.

The rearrangement joins TRBV6-2 or TRBV6-3 to TRBJ2-7, with unresolved D. Trimming left V 6 bases short and J 2 bases short, with 11 bases between. The germline V gene encodes CDR1 MNHEY and CDR2 SVGEGT. This CDR3 comprises 13 residues. CDR3 sequence: CASRVGYPYEQYF. The CDR3 bases are TGTGCCAGCAGAGTGGGCTATCCCTACGAGCAGTACTTC.

Note on this clonotype: A read error may produce the germline difference seen at one junction end. V usage is TRBV4-1 and J usage is TRBJ2-7; 12 bases agree with TRBD2. CDR1 is MGHRA, CDR2 YSYEKL, per germline. The CDR3 is 16 residues long. For the CDR3, the DNA is TGCGCCAGCAGCCAAGCCCAACTAGCGGGGGGATACGGGCAGTACTTC. This sequence encodes CASSQAQLAGGYGQYF.

Points on this clonotype: A much larger clone is a single base away; this may be a read error. As the CDR3 is not closed by the conserved phenylalanine or tryptophan, this likely results from a read error. The genes are TRBV4-3 and TRBJ2-7, with D perhaps TRBD2 (7 bases). The CDR3 covers 15 residues. Germline loops: CDR1 LGHNA, CDR2 YSLEER. V lost 0 bases, J lost 2 bases, and 11 bases lay in between. This chain's CDR3 is CASSQEGGGPYEQYI. The CDR3, as DNA: TGCGCCAGCAGCCAAGAGGGAGGGGGACCCTACGAGCAGTACATC.

This clonotype was counted at least ten times. The chain carries TRBV20-1 and TRBJ2-7; possibly TRBD2 for D (5 bases). Trimming left V 1 base short and J 9 bases short, with 16 bases between. Germline lookup yields CDR1 DFQATT and CDR2 SNEGSKA (reference sequence). The CDR3 is made up of 13 amino acids. As DNA, the CDR3 is TGCAGTGCTAGAGTGGGCGGCTACGAGGGGCAGTACTTC. It encodes CSARVGGYEGQYF.

This clonotype was observed at least ten times. This chain uses TRBV3-1 with TRBJ2-2, with 8 bases that match TRBD1. This CDR3 spans 18 amino acids. With 1 base clipped from V and 4 bases from J, the junction kept 11 bases outside the gene matches. Germline V gives CDR1 LGHDT, CDR2 YNNKEL (reference sequence). This chain's CDR3 is CASSQVIRTGSGTGELFF. CDR3 bases: TGTGCCAGCAGCCAAGTTATAAGGACAGGGTCGGGCACCGGGGAGCTGTTTTTT.

This clonotype was observed many times. The V gene is TRBV6-2 or TRBV6-3, the J gene TRBJ1-2; D is uncertain. Trimming pared 7 bases from V and 2 bases from J, leaving 11 bases between. The CDR3 contains 13 residues. From germline, CDR1 is MNHEY and CDR2 SVGEGT. As DNA, the CDR3 is TGTGCCAGCACCCGAAGTCCCAACTATGGCTACACCTTC. Its protein product is CASTRSPNYGYTF.

This sequence joins TRBV27 and TRBJ2-5; D might be TRBD2 (5 bases). The CDR3 has 15 residues. The germline CDR1 and CDR2 sequences are MNHEY and SMNVEV (reference sequence). V was trimmed by 4 bases and J by 4 bases, leaving 16 bases between them. The CDR3 sequence: CASSSWTGVGETQYF. CDR3 in DNA: TGTGCCAGCAGTTCGTGGACTGGAGTTGGAGAGACCCAGTACTTC.

This clonotype was seen only a few times. The chain recombines TRBV6-2 or TRBV6-3 with TRBJ2-5, with 7 bases identical to TRBD2. Germline-derived CDR1 and CDR2 are MNHEY and SVGEGT. The CDR3 extends over 15 amino acids. With 2 bases clipped from V and 5 bases from J, the junction kept 8 bases outside the gene matches. The CDR3 nucleotides are TGTGCCAGCAGTTACACTGGACTAGAAAAGGAGACCCAGTACTTC. It encodes CASSYTGLEKETQYF.

This clonotype was recorded many times. The chain employs TRBV5-5 and TRBJ2-7; TRBD1 might be the D (6 bases). Trimming removed 3 bases from V and 3 bases from J, with 13 bases in between. In germline, CDR1 is SGHKS, CDR2 YYEKEE (reference sequence). The length of the CDR3 is 14 residues. CDR3 sequence (DNA): TGTGCCAGCAGCTCACAGGGTGCCTACTACGAGCAGTACTTC. It encodes CASSSQGAYYEQYF.

This clonotype was found many times. The chain couples TRBV2 to TRBJ2-1; 10 positions agree with TRBD1. The J segment lost 4 bases and the V segment lost 4 bases, leaving 1 base of the junction unmatched. The CDR3 runs 14 residues. In germline, CDR1 is SNHLY, CDR2 FYNNEI. The CDR3 reads CASSGGQGYNEQFF. CDR3 bases: TGTGCCAGCAGTGGGGGACAGGGGTACAATGAGCAGTTCTTC.

The table lists this clonotype with a few counts. Written as DNA, the CDR3 is TGTGCCAGCAGCCAAGAGAATAGGCCTGAGCAGTTCTTC. It yields the protein CASSQENRPEQFF. This chain links TRBV3-1 with TRBJ2-1; D remains ambiguous. Trimming cost V 0 bases and J 9 bases, with 9 bases left between them. There are 13 residues in the CDR3. CDR1 and CDR2 (germline): LGHDT, YNNKEL (reference sequence).

On this clonotype itself: This may arise from a read error, as a much more abundant clone is one base away. The chain combines TRBV5-6 with TRBJ2-7, with D possibly being TRBD2 (6 bases). CDR1 and CDR2 from the germline V gene are SGHDT and YYEEEE. Trimming pared 1 base from V and 9 bases from J, leaving 11 bases between. CDR3 size: 12 residues. CDR3 protein: CASSLLSGGQYF. DNA of the CDR3: TGTGCCAGCAGCTTGCTTAGCGGCGGGCAGTACTTC.

The sample holds many counts of this clonotype. In DNA form, the CDR3 reads TGTGCCAGCAGTTTACCTAGGGACAGTGCCTTAAACACTGAAGCTTTCTTT. Protein sequence: CASSLPRDSALNTEAFF. This chain links TRBV12-3 or TRBV12-4 with TRBJ1-1; 7 nucleotides align to TRBD1. The CDR3 has 17 amino acids. V shed 2 bases and J 2 bases; nucleotides not matched to a gene: 11.

The table lists this clonotype with many counts. This rearrangement joins TRBV19 to TRBJ2-7, with D maybe TRBD1 (5 bases). V lost 5 bases and J 3 bases, leaving 14 bases between the germline ends. Germline lookup yields CDR1 LNHDA and CDR2 SQIVND (reference sequence). This CDR3 comprises 14 residues. The CDR3 region has the DNA TGTGCCAGTAGTCTGGGGCGGTATGGCTACGAGCAGTACTTC. It translates to CASSLGRYGYEQYF. The complete variable domain, with remaining parts taken from reference TRBV19 and TRBJ2-7, reads DGGITQSPKYLFRKEGQNVTLSCEQNLNHDAMYWYRQDPGQGLRLIYYSQIVNDFQKGDIAEGYSVSREKKESFPLTVTSAQKNPTAFYLCASSLGRYGYEQYFGPGTRLTVT.